The 4 T cell receptor beta chains presented below share a single source sample, sequenced in a study of CD8+CD57+ T cells in acquired aplastic anemia. All patients picked for sequencing had shown, by flow cytometry, an expansion of CD8+CD57+ cells. The study profiled TCR beta VDJ and CDR3 using genomic DNA as template. TCRdb ran MiXCR on the reads and lists one entry per CDR3 protein. The table has more than 150,000 distinct CDR3 sequences, 45% to 60% seen once; the top ten hold over 10%. The sample consisted of sorted CD4+, CD8+, or CD8+CD57+ T cells (not recorded which) from PBMCs. The receptor set was obtained from a human donor with aplastic anemia.

This clonotype was seen repeatedly, ten times or more. V and J are TRBV5-1 and TRBJ2-7; tentatively, D is TRBD1 (5 bases). Trimming took off 4 bases at V and 0 bases at J, with 8 bases between the two ends. The CDR3 is made up of 13 amino acids. Germline V gives CDR1 SGHRS, CDR2 YFSETQ. CDR3 loop: CASSLDNSYEQYF. CDR3 coding DNA: TGCGCCAGCAGCCTGGACAACTCCTACGAGCAGTACTTC.

This clonotype has a count of ten or more. The rearrangement uses TRBV5-1 and TRBJ2-1; 12 bases align to TRBD2. There are 16 residues in the CDR3. V lost 0 bases to trimming and J lost 6 bases; unmatched junction nucleotides: 4. The germline V gene has CDR1 SGHRS and CDR2 YFSETQ. The CDR3 loop reads CASSLALLAGGNEQFF. The CDR3 DNA follows: TGCGCCAGCAGCTTGGCCCTACTAGCGGGGGGCAATGAGCAGTTCTTC.

This rearrangement joins TRBV2 to TRBJ1-2; a possible D gene is TRBD1 (5 bases). CDR1 and CDR2 from the germline V gene are SNHLY and FYNNEI. The CDR3 spans 11 residues. Trimming removed 7 bases at V and 8 bases at J, with 11 bases between. The CDR3 sequence is CASTIGDGYTF. CDR3 coding DNA: TGTGCCAGCACTATAGGGGACGGCTACACCTTC.

The V and J genes are TRBV19 and TRBJ1-2; 7 nucleotides align to TRBD1. Germline trimming cut 5 bases from V and 5 bases from J; bases unmatched to any gene: 8. This CDR3 has 14 amino acids. Germline CDR1 and CDR2: LNHDA and SQIVND (reference sequence). The CDR3 DNA reads TGTGCCAGTAGTCATGACAGGGTTGGATATGGCTACACCTTC. Translated, it gives CASSHDRVGYGYTF.